Sequencing of this TCR beta chain was carried out in a study of patients and donors after allogeneic stem cell transplantation. V dropped 4 bases and J dropped 10 bases, with 13 bases sitting between them. The CDR3 has 12 amino acids. Germline lookup yields CDR1 ENHRY and CDR2 SYGVKD. A single record per CDR3 protein comes from TCRdb applying MiXCR to the RT-PCR reads. Of 80,000 to 90,000 distinct CDR3 sequences listed, about 48% are singletons. This rearrangement joins TRBV10-3 to TRBJ1-1; tentatively, D is TRBD1 (6 bases). Sequencing was done on a sample of blood, either unsorted or a sorted T cell fraction (not recorded which). This TCR came from a human donor who was either an allogeneic HSCT recipient or a stem cell or donor lymphocyte infusion donor (not recorded which). It is not recorded whose cells these are; they may come from a transplant donor. CDR3 DNA sequence: TGTGCCATCAGTGTCATGACAGGTACAGCTTTCTTT. As protein: CAISVMTGTAFF.